This TCR beta chain was sequenced during a study of blood T cell repertoires in COVID-19. For the study at large: Some COVID-19 samples were acute and others convalescent; all came from the United States, Italy and Spain. T cells, B-cell-depleted T cells, or PBMCs provided the cDNA or gDNA that served as material.

The CDR3 is 13 residues long. Germline assignment: CDR1 SGHTA and CDR2 FQGNSA. The V end was cut by 5 bases, the J end by 6 bases, with 11 bases between. How the authors handled the data: Cell counts per sample came from amplifying reference gene primers. TCRdb's table, derived via immunoSEQ multiplex PCR, lists solely in-frame clones and lacks some. The D gene and trimming were derived from the DNA, and the V and J assignments and clone size from that table. The sample consists of 110,000 to 150,000 clones, over 75% of them appearing once. V is TRBV7-2 and J is TRBJ1-5; unclear D gene. The sequencing sample was made of peripheral blood. The TCR sequence derives from a human donor in a cohort sampled during active COVID-19. This chain's CDR3 is CASSEFSAQPQHF. CDR3 nucleotide sequence: TGTGCCAGCAGCGAATTCAGCGCTCAGCCCCAGCATTTT.